These 9 T cell receptor beta chains originate from one sample sequenced in a study of CD8+ T cells in alopecia areata. Reverse transcribed after extraction, RNA yielded cDNA as the sequencing template. Generated by immunoSEQ multiplex PCR, the TCRdb table keeps only in-frame clones and is missing some. Counted here are around 34,000 clones, around three fifths occurring once; the ten biggest clones make up around 40%. Sequenced input: NKG2D-high CD8+ T cells sorted from blood. The receptors were gathered from a human donor with alopecia areata.

This clone showed up just once. The chain links TRBV27 to TRBJ2-7; perhaps TRBD2 as D (6 bases). Germline assignment: CDR1 MNHEY and CDR2 SMNVEV (reference sequence). The CDR3 consists of 15 residues. V was cut by 2 bases and J by 3 bases, with 14 bases left in between. The CDR3 region is CASSLQGLTYYEQYF. The CDR3 coding sequence is TGTGCCAGCAGTTTACAGGGACTCACCTACTACGAGCAGTACTTC.

The chain is built from TRBV7-6 and TRBJ2-7; TRBD1 matches 8 bases. The CDR3 loop spans 14 amino acids. The junction had 7 bases not matched to a gene; V was cut back by 4 bases and J by 5 bases. From germline, CDR1 is SGHVS and CDR2 FNYEAQ. CDR3 protein: CASSYRTGIDEQYF. DNA for the CDR3: TGTGCCAGCAGCTACAGGACAGGGATCGACGAGCAGTACTTC. Variable domain in full (rest from reference TRBV7-6 and TRBJ2-7): GAGVSQSPRYKVTKRGQDVALRCDPISGHVSLYWYRQALGQGPEFLTYFNYEAQQDKSGLPNDRFSAERPEGSISTLTIQRTEQRDSAMYRCASSYRTGIDEQYFGPGTRLTVT.

This clone was seen just once. This rearrangement joins TRBV28 to TRBJ2-7, with 8 nucleotides matching TRBD2. This CDR3 comprises 15 residues. Germline V gives CDR1 MDHEN, CDR2 SYDVKM. Unmatched junction bases numbered 8, after V lost 6 bases and J lost 1 base. The CDR3 DNA is TGTGCCAGCAGCCGCGGACTAGCTCTATCCTACGAGCAGTACTTC. Its translation is CASSRGLALSYEQYF.

The rearrangement joins TRBV7-9 to TRBJ2-7; D remains ambiguous. Trimming removed 3 bases from V and 0 bases from J, with 6 bases in between. Germline CDR1 reads SEHNR; CDR2 reads FQNEAQ (reference sequence). This CDR3 comprises 13 residues. The CDR3 sequence: CASSFPASYEQYF. CDR3 sequence (DNA): TGTGCCAGCAGCTTCCCGGCCTCCTACGAGCAGTACTTC.

This clone was counted a few times. This rearrangement joins TRBV5-6 to TRBJ2-3; no firm D call. Germline-derived CDR1 and CDR2 are SGHDT and YYEEEE. The CDR3 extends over 14 amino acids. V was cut by 0 bases and J by 3 bases, with 8 bases left in between. For the CDR3, the DNA is TGTGCCAGCAGCTTGGCCTCTCGGACAGATACGCAGTATTTT. Its protein product is CASSLASRTDTQYF.

The V and J genes are TRBV5-8 and TRBJ1-1, with no clear D. The ends were cut back, 3 bases at V and 1 base at J, with 10 bases in the middle. The germline gives CDR1 SGHTS, CDR2 YDEGEE. The CDR3 has 14 residues. The CDR3 DNA follows: TGTGCCAGCAGCTCGCCCCCAGGGAACACTGAAGCTTTCTTT. The encoded protein is CASSSPPGNTEAFF.

This clone has only a few counts. The chain is built from TRBV11-2 and TRBJ2-4; 8 nucleotides align to TRBD2. This CDR3 has 15 amino acids. J lost 4 bases, V lost 5 bases, and 7 bases had no gene match. Germline V gene data show CDR1 as SGHAT and CDR2 as FQNNGV. CDR3 sequence (DNA): TGTGCCAGCAGCGCCGGGGGGGGCCGGAAAAACATTCAGTACTTC. Translating it yields CASSAGGGRKNIQYF. The complete variable domain, with remaining parts taken from reference TRBV11-2 and TRBJ2-4, reads EAGVAQSPRYKIIEKRQSVAFWCNPISGHATLYWYQQILGQGPKLLIQFQNNGVVDDSQLPKDRFSAERLKGVDSTLKIQPAKLEDSAVYLCASSAGGGRKNIQYFGAGTRLSVL.

This chain connects TRBV9 to TRBJ2-3, with 10 bases fitting TRBD2. There are 15 residues in the CDR3. J lost 2 bases, V lost 7 bases, and 7 bases had no gene match. CDR1 is SGDLS and CDR2 is YYNGEE in the germline V gene. The CDR3 DNA reads as TGTGCCAGCGGGTTTAGCGGGGGGAACACAGATACGCAGTATTTT. It specifies CASGFSGGNTDTQYF.

The rearrangement links TRBV7-9 to TRBJ2-3; 8 nucleotides agree with TRBD2. Unmatched junction bases numbered 11, after V lost 6 bases and J lost 6 bases. Germline V lookup: CDR1 SEHNR, CDR2 FQNEAQ (reference sequence). The CDR3 length is 15 residues. CDR3 DNA: TGTGCCAGCAGGGGGCCGGGACTAGACACCGATACGCAGTATTTT. This translates into CASRGPGLDTDTQYF.